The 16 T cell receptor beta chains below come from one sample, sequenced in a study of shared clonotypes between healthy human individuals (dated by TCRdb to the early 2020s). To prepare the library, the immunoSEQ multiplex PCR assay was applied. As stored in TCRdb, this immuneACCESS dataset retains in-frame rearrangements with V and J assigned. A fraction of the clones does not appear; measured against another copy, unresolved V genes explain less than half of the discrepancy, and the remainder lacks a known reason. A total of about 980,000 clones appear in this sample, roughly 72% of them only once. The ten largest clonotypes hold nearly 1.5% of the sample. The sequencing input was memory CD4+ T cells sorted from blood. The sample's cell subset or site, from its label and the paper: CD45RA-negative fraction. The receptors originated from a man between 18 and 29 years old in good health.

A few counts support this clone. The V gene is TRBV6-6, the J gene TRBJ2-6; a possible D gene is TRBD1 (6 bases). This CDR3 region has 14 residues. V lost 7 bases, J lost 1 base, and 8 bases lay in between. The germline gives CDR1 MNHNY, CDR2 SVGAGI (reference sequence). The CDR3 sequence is CASTQGSGANVLTF. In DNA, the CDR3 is TGTGCCAGCACTCAGGGGTCTGGGGCCAACGTCCTGACTTTC.

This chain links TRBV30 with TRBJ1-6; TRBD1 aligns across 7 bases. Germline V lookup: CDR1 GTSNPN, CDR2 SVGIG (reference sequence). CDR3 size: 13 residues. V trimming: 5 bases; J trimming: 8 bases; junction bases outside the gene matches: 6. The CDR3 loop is CAWVSDRDSPLHF. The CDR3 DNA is TGTGCCTGGGTCTCCGACAGGGATTCACCCCTCCACTTT.

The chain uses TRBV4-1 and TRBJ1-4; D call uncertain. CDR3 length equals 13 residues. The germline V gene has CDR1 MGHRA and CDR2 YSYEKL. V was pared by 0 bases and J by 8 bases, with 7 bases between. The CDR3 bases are TGCGCCAGCAGCCAAGATCCCCTGGAAAAACTGTTTTTT. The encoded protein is CASSQDPLEKLFF.

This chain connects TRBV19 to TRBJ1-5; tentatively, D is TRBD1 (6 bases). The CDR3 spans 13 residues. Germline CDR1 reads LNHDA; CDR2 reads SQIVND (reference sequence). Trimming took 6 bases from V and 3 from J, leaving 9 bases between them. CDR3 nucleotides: TGTGCCAGTAGCGGACAGAACAATCAGCCCCAGCATTTT. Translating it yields CASSGQNNQPQHF. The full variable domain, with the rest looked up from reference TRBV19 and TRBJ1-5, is DGGITQSPKYLFRKEGQNVTLSCEQNLNHDAMYWYRQDPGQGLRLIYYSQIVNDFQKGDIAEGYSVSREKKESFPLTVTSAQKNPTAFYLCASSGQNNQPQHFGDGTRLSIL.

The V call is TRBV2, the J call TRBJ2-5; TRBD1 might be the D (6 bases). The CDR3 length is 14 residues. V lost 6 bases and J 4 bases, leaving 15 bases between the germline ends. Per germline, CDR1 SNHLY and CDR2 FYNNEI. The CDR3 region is CASRGTGFGETQYF. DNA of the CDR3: TGTGCCAGCAGGGGCACAGGGTTTGGAGAGACCCAGTACTTC.

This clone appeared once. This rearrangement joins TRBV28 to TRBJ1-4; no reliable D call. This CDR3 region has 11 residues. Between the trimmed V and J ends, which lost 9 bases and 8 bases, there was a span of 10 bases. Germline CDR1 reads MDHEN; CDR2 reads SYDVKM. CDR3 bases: TGTGCCAGTAACGGGTACGAAAAACTGTTTTTT. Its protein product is CASNGYEKLFF.

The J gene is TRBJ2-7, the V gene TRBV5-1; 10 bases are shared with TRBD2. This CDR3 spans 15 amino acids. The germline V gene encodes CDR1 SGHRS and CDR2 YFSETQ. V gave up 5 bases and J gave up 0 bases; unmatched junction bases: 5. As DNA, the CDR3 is TGCGCCAGCAGGAAAGCGGGGGGGACCTCCTACGAGCAGTACTTC. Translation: CASRKAGGTSYEQYF.

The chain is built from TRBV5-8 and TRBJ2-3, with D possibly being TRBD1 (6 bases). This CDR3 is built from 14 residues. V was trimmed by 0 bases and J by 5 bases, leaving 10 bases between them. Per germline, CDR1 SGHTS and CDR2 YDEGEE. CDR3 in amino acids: CASSLGTAKDTQYF. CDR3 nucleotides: TGTGCCAGCAGCTTGGGGACAGCAAAAGATACGCAGTATTTT.

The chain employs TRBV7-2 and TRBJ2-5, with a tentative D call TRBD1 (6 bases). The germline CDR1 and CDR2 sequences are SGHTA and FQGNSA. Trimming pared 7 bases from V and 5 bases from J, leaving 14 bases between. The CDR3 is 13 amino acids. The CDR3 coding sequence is TGTGCCAGCACCGACCCAGGGGTGGAGACCCAGTACTTC. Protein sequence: CASTDPGVETQYF.

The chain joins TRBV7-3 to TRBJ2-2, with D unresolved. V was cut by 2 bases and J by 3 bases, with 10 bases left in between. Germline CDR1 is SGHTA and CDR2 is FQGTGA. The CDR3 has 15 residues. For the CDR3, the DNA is TGTGCCAGCAGCTTACGCTTCGGGCACACCGGGGAGCTGTTTTTT. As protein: CASSLRFGHTGELFF. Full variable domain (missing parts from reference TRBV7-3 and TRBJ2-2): GAGVSQTPSNKVTEKGKYVELRCDPISGHTALYWYRQSLGQGPEFLIYFQGTGAADDSGLPNDRFFAVRPEGSVSTLKIQRTERGDSAVYLCASSLRFGHTGELFFGEGSRLTVL.

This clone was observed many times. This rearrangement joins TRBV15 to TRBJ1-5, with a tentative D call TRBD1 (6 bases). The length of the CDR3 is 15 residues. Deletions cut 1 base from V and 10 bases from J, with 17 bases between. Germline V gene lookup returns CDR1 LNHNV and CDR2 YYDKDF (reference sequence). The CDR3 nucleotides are TGTGCCACCAGCAGAGTCTCCACAGGGACCCAACCCCAGCATTTT. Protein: CATSRVSTGTQPQHF.

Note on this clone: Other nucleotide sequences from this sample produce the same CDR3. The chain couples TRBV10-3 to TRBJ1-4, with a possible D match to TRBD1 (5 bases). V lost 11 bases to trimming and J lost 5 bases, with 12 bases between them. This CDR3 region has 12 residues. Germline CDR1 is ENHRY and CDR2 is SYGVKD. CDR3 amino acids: CASLGENEKLFF. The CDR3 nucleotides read TGTGCCTCCTTGGGGGAGAATGAAAAACTGTTTTTT.

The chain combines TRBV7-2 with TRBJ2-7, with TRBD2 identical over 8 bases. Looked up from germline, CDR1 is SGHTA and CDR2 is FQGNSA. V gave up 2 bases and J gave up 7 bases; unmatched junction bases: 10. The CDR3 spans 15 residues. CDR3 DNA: TGTGCCAGCAGCTTATATACTAGCGGAGGTCTAGAGCAGTACTTC. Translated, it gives CASSLYTSGGLEQYF.

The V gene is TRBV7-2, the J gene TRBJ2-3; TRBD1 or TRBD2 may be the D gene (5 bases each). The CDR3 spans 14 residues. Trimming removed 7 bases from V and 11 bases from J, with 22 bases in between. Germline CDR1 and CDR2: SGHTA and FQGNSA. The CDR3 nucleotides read TGTGCCAGCATCTGGGGTGGGGGAGATATGGGGCAGTATTTT. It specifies CASIWGGGDMGQYF.

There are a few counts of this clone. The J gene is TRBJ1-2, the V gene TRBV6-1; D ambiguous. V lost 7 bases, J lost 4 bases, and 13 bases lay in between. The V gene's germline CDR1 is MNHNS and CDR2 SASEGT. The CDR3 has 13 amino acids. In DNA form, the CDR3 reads TGTGCCAGCACCGCCTCCACGATCTATGGCTACACCTTC. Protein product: CASTASTIYGYTF.

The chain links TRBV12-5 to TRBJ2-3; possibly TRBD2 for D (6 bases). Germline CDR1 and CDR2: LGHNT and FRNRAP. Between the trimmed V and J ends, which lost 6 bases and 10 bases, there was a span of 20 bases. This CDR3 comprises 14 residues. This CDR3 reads CASGNTGTSAPQYF. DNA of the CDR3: TGTGCTAGTGGAAACACCGGGACTTCTGCTCCGCAGTATTTT.